This TCR beta chain was sequenced in a study of blood T cell repertoires in COVID-19. Participants, about 18 to 90 years old, spanned approximately 26 US areas. The CDR3 covers 14 residues. CDR1 and CDR2 (germline): WSHSY, SAAADI. The V and J ends lost 7 bases and 1 base, in that order; junction bases with no gene match: 6. The assay was immunoSEQ multiplex PCR, and TCRdb's table has in-frame clones only and misses some. The sample yields some 200,000 clones, roughly nine tenths seen once. Sequenced input: PBMCs or T cells enriched from blood (not recorded which). The clonotype originates from a woman under 30 who had recovered from COVID-19. The chain employs TRBV10-2 and TRBJ1-1, with 7 nucleotides matching TRBD1. Here the CDR3 reads CASNPTGENTEAFF. CDR3 nucleotide sequence: TGCGCCAGCAATCCTACAGGGGAGAACACTGAAGCTTTCTTT.